This T cell receptor beta chain derives from a study of T cells after yellow fever vaccination. MiXCR was run by TCRdb on the 5' RACE reads, yielding one entry per CDR3 protein. The sample yields a few hundred thousand distinct CDR3 sequences, about 4% seen once. CDR3 size: 14 residues. Deletions cut 6 bases from V and 5 bases from J, with 17 bases between. Per germline, CDR1 SGHRS and CDR2 YFSETQ. This receptor was taken from a man between 18 and 35 years old who received the YFV17D yellow fever vaccine. This chain connects TRBV5-1 to TRBJ1-1; D may be TRBD1 (6 bases). The sequencing used PBMCs, collected 5 days after the yellow fever booster vaccination. The CDR3: CASTIPGANTEAFF. For the CDR3, the DNA is TGCGCCAGCACCATCCCGGGGGCTAATACTGAAGCTTTCTTT.